The entry that follows covers one TCR beta chain sequence. Its matching antigen is unknown. The sample comes from a study of blood T cells in healthy people across ages. General observations from the study: The authors considered diversity estimates from one million T cells to be underestimates.

For the second PCR, which ran for about 7 to 11 cycles, a sample-barcoded 5' primer and a J-beta primer mix were used. TCRdb processed the 5' RACE reads anew with MiXCR; each CDR3 protein has one entry. The sample has around 1,800,000 distinct CDR3 sequences, about 39% seen once. The CDR3 extends over 13 amino acids. The V and J ends lost 4 bases and 6 bases respectively, with 12 bases between them. The germline gives CDR1 SGHDN, CDR2 FVKESK. This chain joins TRBV14 and TRBJ2-5, with a weak D call TRBD1 (6 bases). The specimen sequenced was blood. The TCR was taken from a human donor in good health. CDR3 region: CASSPQGWQTQYF. The CDR3 coding sequence is TGTGCCAGCAGCCCGCAGGGGTGGCAGACCCAGTACTTC.